This TCR beta chain was obtained from a study of shared clonotypes between healthy human individuals. About the research overall: Three plates were used per donor for CD4 naive, three for CD4 memory, two for CD8 naive and one for CD8 memory. General study findings and limits: Sharing of clonotypes among donors was expected to vary with sequencing depth.

Into CD45RA+ naive and CD45RA-negative memory subsets, the CD4+ cells were split. In the case of this clone: Its antigen is unidentified.

200 to 250 ng DNA, around 30,000 T cell genomes, went into each sorted-subset replicate PCR. Using immunoSEQ multiplex PCR, the repertoire was profiled, and TCRdb retains in-frame clones only, with some absent. Among under 2.5 million clones, around 93% were seen once, and the ten largest hold more than 0.35%. The receptor was derived from a man in his late teens or twenties in good health. Some clones in this sample may be carry-over from other donors' samples. Sequencing input: naive CD4+ T cells from PBMCs. The subset was: CD45RA+ positively selected.

The CDR3 is CASSLGGLKNIQYF. In nucleotides, the CDR3 is TGTGCCAGCAGCTTGGGGGGTCTCAAAAACATTCAGTACTTC. The chain combines TRBV5-4 with TRBJ2-4; D gene ambiguous. Germline V gene sequence: CDR1 SGHNT, CDR2 YYREEE (reference sequence). This CDR3 has 14 residues. Trimming removed 0 bases at V and 3 bases at J, with 7 bases between.